This T cell receptor beta chain was sequenced in a study of T-cell reconstitution after alpha-beta-depleted transplantation in children. This clonotype was recorded a few times. The germline V and J ends were trimmed by 0 bases and 7 bases, with 12 bases remaining between them. This CDR3 contains 14 residues. Germline CDR1 is DFQATT and CDR2 is SNEGSKA (reference sequence). The authors prepared the TCRbeta library with unique molecular identifiers. TCRdb re-derived calls from the PCR reads in MiXCR, one entry per CDR3 protein. The repertoire holds 350,000 to 400,000 distinct CDR3 sequences, with 13% as singletons.

The source material was PBMCs, sampled from the stem cell graft. This chain links TRBV20-1 with TRBJ1-4; D gene ambiguous. This clonotype originated in a human donor who donated a stem cell graft to a child with Fanconi anemia. The CDR3 spells CSARDPGPGEKLFF. The CDR3 DNA sequence: TGCAGTGCTAGAGATCCCGGGCCCGGTGAAAAACTGTTTTTT.